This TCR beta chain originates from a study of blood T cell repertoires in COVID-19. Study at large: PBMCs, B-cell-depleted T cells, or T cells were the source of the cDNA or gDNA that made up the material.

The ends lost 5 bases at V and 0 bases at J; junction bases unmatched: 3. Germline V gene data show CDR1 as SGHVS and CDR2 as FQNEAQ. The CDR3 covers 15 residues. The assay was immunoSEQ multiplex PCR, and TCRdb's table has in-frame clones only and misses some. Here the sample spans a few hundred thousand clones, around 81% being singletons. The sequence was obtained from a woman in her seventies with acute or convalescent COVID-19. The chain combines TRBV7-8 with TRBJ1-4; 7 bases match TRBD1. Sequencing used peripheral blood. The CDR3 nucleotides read TGTGCCAGCAGCCCGGGACAGTCAACTAATGAAAAACTGTTTTTT. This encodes CASSPGQSTNEKLFF.